This TCR beta chain was identified in a study of metastatic and nonmetastatic thyroid tumors. TCRdb ran MiXCR on the PCR reads. The sample shows about 28,000 clones, around 3.5% of them seen only once. Each patient came to thyroid surgery without any prior treatment (of any kind). From germline, CDR1 is DFQATT and CDR2 SNEGSKA (reference sequence). CDR3 size: 15 residues. V lost 3 bases and J 5 bases, leaving 19 bases between the germline ends. Material for sequencing was blood. This TCR derives from a male donor with papillary thyroid cancer or a benign thyroid nodule (not recorded which). Some clones in this sample may be carry-over from other donors' samples. The V and J genes are TRBV20-1 and TRBJ2-5; D unresolved. CDR3: CSARTQTIASETQYF. The CDR3 region has the DNA TGCAGTGCTAGGACCCAGACCATTGCCAGTGAGACCCAGTACTTC.